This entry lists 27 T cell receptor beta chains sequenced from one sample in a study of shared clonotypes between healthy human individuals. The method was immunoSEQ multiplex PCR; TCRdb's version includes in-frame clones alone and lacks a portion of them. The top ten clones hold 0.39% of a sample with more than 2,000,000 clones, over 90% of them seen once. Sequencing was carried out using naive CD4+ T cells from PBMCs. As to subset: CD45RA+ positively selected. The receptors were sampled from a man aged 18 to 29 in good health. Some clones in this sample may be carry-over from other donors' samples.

The CDR3 nucleotides are TGTGCCTGGACAGGTGGGCAGGGTACGCAGTATTTT. Protein product: CAWTGGQGTQYF. The chain recombines TRBV30 with TRBJ2-3; D may be TRBD1 (5 bases). This CDR3 spans 12 amino acids. The germline gives CDR1 GTSNPN, CDR2 SVGIG (reference sequence). Trimming shortened V by 4 bases and J by 8 bases, and 13 bases separated the two germline ends.

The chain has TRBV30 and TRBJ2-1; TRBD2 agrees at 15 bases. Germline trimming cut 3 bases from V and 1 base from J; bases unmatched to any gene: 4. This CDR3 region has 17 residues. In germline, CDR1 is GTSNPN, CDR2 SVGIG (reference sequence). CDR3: CAWRGTSGRSSYNEQFF. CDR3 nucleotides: TGTGCCTGGAGGGGGACTAGCGGGAGGTCATCCTACAATGAGCAGTTCTTC.

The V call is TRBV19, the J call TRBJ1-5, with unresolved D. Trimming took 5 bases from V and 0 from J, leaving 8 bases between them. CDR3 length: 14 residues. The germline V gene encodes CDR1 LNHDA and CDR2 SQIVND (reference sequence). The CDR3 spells CASSFLNSNQPQHF. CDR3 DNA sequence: TGTGCCAGTAGTTTCCTGAATAGCAATCAGCCCCAGCATTTT.

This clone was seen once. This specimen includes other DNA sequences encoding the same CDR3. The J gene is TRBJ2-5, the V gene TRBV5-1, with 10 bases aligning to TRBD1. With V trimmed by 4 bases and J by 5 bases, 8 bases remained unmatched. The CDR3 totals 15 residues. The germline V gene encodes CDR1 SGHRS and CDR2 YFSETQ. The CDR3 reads CASSLAGQGRETQYF. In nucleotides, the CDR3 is TGCGCCAGCAGCCTGGCGGGACAGGGGCGGGAGACCCAGTACTTC.

The CDR3 DNA reads TGTGCCAGCAGTCCTCCGGGATACCTGTACAATGAGCAGTTCTTC. Its protein is CASSPPGYLYNEQFF. The rearrangement links TRBV28 to TRBJ2-1; D is possibly TRBD2 (5 bases). The V gene's germline CDR1 is MDHEN and CDR2 SYDVKM. The germline V and J ends were trimmed by 5 bases and 4 bases, with 15 bases remaining between them. This CDR3 contains 15 residues. The full variable domain, completed using reference TRBV28 and TRBJ2-1, is DVKVTQSSRYLVKRTGEKVFLECVQDMDHENMFWYRQDPGLGLRLIYFSYDVKMKEKGDIPEGYSVSREKKERFSLILESASTNQTSMYLCASSPPGYLYNEQFFGPGTRLTVL.

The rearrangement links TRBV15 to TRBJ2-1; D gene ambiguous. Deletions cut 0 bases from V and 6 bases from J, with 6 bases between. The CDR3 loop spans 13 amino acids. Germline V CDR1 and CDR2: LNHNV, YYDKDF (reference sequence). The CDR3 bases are TGTGCCACCAGCAGAGATGTTCCCAATGAGCAGTTCTTC. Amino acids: CATSRDVPNEQFF. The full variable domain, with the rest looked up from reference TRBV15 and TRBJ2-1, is DAMVIQNPRYQVTQFGKPVTLSCSQTLNHNVMYWYQQKSSQAPKLLFHYYDKDFNNEADTPDNFQSRRPNTSFCFLDIRSPGLGDTAMYLCATSRDVPNEQFFGPGTRLTVL.

The CDR3 loop is CASSQGIRDGYTF. The CDR3 bases are TGCGCCAGCAGCCAAGGGATCCGGGATGGCTACACCTTC. The genes are TRBV4-3 and TRBJ1-2; D not resolved. Germline CDR1 reads LGHNA; CDR2 reads YSLEER. This CDR3 contains 13 residues. Trimming stripped 1 base from V and 6 bases from J, with 9 bases between.

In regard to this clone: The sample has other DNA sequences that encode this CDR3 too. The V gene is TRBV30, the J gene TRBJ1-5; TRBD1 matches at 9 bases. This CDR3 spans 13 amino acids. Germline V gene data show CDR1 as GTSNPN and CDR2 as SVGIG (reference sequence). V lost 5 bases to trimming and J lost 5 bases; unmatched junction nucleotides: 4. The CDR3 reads CAWGRQGDQPQHF. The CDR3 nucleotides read TGTGCCTGGGGAAGACAGGGGGATCAGCCCCAGCATTTT.

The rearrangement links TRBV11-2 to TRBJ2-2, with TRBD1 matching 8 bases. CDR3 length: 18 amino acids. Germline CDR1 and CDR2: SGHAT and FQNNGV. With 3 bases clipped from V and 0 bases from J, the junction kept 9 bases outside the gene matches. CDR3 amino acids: CASSFRVGQDTNTGELFF. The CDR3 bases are TGTGCCAGCAGCTTCAGGGTGGGACAGGATACGAACACCGGGGAGCTGTTTTTT.

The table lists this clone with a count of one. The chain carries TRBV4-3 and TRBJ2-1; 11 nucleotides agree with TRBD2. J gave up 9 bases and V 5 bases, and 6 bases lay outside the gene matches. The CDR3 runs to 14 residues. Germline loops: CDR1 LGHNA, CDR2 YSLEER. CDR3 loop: CASSTLAGDFEQFF. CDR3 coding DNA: TGCGCCAGCAGCACACTAGCGGGAGATTTTGAGCAGTTCTTC.

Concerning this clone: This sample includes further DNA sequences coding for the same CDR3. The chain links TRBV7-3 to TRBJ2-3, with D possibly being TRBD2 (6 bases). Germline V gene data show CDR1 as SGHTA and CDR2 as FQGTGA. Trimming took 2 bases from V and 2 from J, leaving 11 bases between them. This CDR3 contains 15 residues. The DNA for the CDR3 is TGTGCCAGCAGCTTAGGGGGAGGCTTCACAGATACGCAGTATTTT. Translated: CASSLGGGFTDTQYF.

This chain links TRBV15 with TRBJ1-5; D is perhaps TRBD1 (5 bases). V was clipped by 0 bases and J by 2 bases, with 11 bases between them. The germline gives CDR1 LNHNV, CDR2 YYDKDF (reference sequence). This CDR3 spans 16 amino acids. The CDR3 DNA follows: TGTGCCACCAGCAGAGATCGGGGGTCTGGCAATCAGCCCCAGCATTTT. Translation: CATSRDRGSGNQPQHF.

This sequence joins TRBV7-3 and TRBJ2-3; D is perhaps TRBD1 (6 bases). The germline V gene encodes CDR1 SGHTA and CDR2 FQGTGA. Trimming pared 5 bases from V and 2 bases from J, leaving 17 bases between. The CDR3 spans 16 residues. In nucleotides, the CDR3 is TGTGCCAGCAGCCCCCTGGGCCAGGGGAACACAGATACGCAGTATTTT. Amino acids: CASSPLGQGNTDTQYF.

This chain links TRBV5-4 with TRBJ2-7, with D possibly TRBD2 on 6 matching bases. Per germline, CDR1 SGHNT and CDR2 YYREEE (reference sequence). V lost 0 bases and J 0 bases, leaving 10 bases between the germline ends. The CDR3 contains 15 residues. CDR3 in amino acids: CASSLVISGSYEQYF. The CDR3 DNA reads TGTGCCAGCAGCTTGGTGATTAGCGGCTCCTACGAGCAGTACTTC.

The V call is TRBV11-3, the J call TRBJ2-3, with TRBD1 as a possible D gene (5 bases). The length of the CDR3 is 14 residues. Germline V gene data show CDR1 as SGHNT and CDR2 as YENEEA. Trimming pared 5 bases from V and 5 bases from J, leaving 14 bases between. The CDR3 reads CASSQEPGKDTQYF. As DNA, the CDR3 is TGTGCCAGCAGCCAGGAGCCAGGGAAAGATACGCAGTATTTT.

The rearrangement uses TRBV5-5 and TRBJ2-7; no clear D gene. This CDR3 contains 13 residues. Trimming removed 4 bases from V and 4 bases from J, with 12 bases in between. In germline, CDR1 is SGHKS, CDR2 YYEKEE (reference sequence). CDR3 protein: CASSGAAKYEQYF. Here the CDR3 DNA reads TGTGCCAGCAGCGGCGCTGCGAAGTACGAGCAGTACTTC.

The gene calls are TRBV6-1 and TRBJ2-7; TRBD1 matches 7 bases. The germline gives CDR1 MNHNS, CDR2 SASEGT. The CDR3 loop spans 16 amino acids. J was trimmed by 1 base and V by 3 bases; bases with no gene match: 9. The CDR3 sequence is CASSDWAGTASYEQYF. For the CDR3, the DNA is TGTGCCAGCAGTGATTGGGCAGGGACAGCTTCCTACGAGCAGTACTTC.

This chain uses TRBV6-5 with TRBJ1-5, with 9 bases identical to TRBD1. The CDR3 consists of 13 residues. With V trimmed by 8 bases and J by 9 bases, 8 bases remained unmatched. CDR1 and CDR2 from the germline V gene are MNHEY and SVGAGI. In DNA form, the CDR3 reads TGTGCCAGCCGGGACAGGGTAGGACGGCCCCAGCATTTT. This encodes CASRDRVGRPQHF.

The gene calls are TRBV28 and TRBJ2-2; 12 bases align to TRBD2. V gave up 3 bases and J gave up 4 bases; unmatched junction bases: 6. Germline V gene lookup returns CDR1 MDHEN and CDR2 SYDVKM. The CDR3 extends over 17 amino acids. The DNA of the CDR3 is TGTGCCAGCAGTTTGGGGCTAGCGGGAGGGTTCACCGGGGAGCTGTTTTTT. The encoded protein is CASSLGLAGGFTGELFF. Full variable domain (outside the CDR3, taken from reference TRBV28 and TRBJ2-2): DVKVTQSSRYLVKRTGEKVFLECVQDMDHENMFWYRQDPGLGLRLIYFSYDVKMKEKGDIPEGYSVSREKKERFSLILESASTNQTSMYLCASSLGLAGGFTGELFFGEGSRLTVL.

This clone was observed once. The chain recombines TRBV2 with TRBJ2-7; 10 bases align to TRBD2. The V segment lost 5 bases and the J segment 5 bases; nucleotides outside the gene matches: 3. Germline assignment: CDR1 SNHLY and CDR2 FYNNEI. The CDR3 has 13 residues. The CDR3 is CASSSGRANEQYF. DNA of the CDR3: TGTGCCAGCAGTAGCGGGAGGGCTAACGAGCAGTACTTC.

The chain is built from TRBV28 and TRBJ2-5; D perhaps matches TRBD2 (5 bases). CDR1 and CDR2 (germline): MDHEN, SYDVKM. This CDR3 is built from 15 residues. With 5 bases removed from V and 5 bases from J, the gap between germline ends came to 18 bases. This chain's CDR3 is CASSLPYLGGETQYF. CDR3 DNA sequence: TGTGCCAGCAGTCTCCCTTATCTCGGCGGGGAGACCCAGTACTTC.

The CDR3 sequence: CATSRRLAGGSYEQYF. CDR3 coding DNA: TGTGCCACCAGCAGACGTCTAGCGGGAGGATCCTACGAGCAGTACTTC. This chain connects TRBV15 to TRBJ2-7; 11 bases match TRBD2. J was trimmed by 1 base and V by 2 bases; bases with no gene match: 4. Germline CDR1 LNHNV, CDR2 YYDKDF (reference sequence). The CDR3 sequence is 16 residues long.

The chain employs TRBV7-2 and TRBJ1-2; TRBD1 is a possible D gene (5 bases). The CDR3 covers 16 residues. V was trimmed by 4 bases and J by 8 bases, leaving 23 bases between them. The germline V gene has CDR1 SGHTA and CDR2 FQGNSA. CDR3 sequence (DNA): TGTGCCAGCAGCTCCCCGGCGACGGGGAGTAGGGGCGGCTACACCTTC. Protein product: CASSSPATGSRGGYTF.

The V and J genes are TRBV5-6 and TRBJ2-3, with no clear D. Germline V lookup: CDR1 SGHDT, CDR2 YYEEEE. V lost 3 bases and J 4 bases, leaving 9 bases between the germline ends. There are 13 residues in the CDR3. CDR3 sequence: CASSSFFSDTQYF. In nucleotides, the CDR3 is TGTGCCAGCAGCTCCTTCTTCTCAGATACGCAGTATTTT.

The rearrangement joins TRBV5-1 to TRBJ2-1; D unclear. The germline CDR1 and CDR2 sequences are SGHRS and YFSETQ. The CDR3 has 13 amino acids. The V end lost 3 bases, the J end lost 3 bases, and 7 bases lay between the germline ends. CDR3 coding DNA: TGCGCCAGCAGCTCGGACGTCTACAATGAGCAGTTCTTC. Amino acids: CASSSDVYNEQFF.

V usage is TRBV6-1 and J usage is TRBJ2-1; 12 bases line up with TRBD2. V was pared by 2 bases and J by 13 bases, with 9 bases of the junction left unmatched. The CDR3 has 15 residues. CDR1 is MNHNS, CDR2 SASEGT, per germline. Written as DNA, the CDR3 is TGTGCCAGCAGTGAACGGGGACTAGCGGGTGGTTTACAGTTCTTC. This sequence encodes CASSERGLAGGLQFF.

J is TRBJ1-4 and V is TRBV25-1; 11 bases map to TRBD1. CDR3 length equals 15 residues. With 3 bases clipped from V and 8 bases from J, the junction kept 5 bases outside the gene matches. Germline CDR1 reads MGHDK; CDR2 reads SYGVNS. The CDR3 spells CASSEGQGVMEKLFF. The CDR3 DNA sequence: TGTGCCAGCAGTGAGGGACAGGGGGTGATGGAAAAACTGTTTTTT.